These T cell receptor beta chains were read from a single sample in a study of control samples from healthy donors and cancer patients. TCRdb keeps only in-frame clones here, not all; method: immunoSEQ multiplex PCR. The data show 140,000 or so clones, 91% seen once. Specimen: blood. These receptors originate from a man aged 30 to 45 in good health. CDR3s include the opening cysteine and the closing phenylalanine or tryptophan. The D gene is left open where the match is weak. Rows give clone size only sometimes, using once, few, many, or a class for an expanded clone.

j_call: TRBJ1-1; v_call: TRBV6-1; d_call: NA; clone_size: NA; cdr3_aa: CASSEGFWEEETEAFF; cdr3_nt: TGTGCCAGCAGTGAAGGCTTCTGGGAGGAGGAAACTGAAGCTTTCTTT
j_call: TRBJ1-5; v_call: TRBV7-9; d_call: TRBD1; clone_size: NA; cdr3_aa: CASSLQGDQPQHF; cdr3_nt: TGTGCCAGCAGCTTACAGGGGGATCAGCCCCAGCATTTT
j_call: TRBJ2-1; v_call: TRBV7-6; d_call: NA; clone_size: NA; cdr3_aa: CASRLGDEQFF; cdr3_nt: TGTGCCAGCAGGCTGGGGGATGAGCAGTTCTTC
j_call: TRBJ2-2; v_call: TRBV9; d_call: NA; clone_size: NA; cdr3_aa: CASSVEGNGELFF; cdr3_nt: TGTGCCAGCAGCGTAGAGGGTAACGGGGAGCTGTTTTTT
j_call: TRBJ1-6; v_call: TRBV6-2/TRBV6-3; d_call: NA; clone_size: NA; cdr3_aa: CASSYSNSPLHF; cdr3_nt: TGTGCCAGCAGTTACTCGAATTCACCCCTCCACTTT
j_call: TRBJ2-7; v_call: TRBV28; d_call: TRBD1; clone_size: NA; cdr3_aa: CASRHPGTGFTPRYEQYF; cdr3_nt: TGTGCCAGCAGACATCCCGGGACAGGCTTTACCCCGCGGTACGAGCAGTACTTC
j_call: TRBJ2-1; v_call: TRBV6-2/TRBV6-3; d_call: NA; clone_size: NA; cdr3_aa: CASTPPDSDNEQFF; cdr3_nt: TGCGCCAGCACCCCCCCGGACAGCGACAATGAGCAGTTCTTC
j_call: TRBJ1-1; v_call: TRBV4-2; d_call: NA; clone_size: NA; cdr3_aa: CASSQDPGTQTKAFF; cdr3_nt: TGTGCCAGCAGCCAAGACCCCGGGACACAAACCAAAGCTTTCTTT
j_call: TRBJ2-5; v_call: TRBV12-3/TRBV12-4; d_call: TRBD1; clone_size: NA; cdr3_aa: CASSLSGGTQYF; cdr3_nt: TGTGCCAGCAGTTTATCAGGGGGGACCCAGTACTTC
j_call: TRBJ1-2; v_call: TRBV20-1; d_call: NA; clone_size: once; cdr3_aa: CSASVQGLRGYTF; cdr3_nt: TGCAGTGCTAGTGTCCAGGGGTTACGCGGCTACACCTTC